This TCR beta chain was retrieved from a study of blood T cell repertoires in COVID-19 (dated by TCRdb to the early 2020s). The study in broad terms: Samples from collaborators originated in the United States, Italy and Spain and spanned both the acute and convalescent phases of COVID-19. The material from the prospective study consisted of cDNA or gDNA derived from T cells, B-cell-depleted T cells, or PBMCs. Subjects who had been exposed to COVID-19, were actively infected with it, or had recovered from it provided the deeply sampled blood TCRbeta repertoires that made up the dataset. The repertoires were made available in a free public database intended to serve as a resource for research on the immune response to SARS-CoV-2. The samples were drawn from two sources: the first 160 participants of the ongoing ImmuneRACE study, and fewer than 1,500 subjects contributed by 6 global collaborators. Nearly every sample came with metadata listing a de-identified subject ID, COVID-19 status, age in years and sex. Where HLA class I and class II types were available, the types were taken from metadata supplied by the sample provider, not from assay-based typing.

Collaborating institutions collected whole blood in K2EDTA tubes following their own protocols. For TCRbeta analysis, collaborators shipped samples as frozen whole blood, isolated PBMCs, or DNA extracted from either of those sample types. The paper's findings and limits, for the study overall: The quantity of clinical and demographic metadata differed by source and by participant and was supplied without curation.

About this clone: Its antigen is unknown. No clone much larger than this one lies a single base away; base qualities are absent.

V loses 4 bases of germline sequence and J loses 8 bases, and the interval between the two ends is 9 bases. Per the germline V gene, SGHRS is the CDR1 and YFSETQ is the CDR2. The CDR3 covers 12 residues, taking in both the cysteine and the phenylalanine. CDR3 DNA only is kept here, 36 bases in frame from base 1. TCRbeta CDR3 regions were amplified from genomic DNA using the immunoSEQ Assay, a bias-controlled multiplex PCR. Per the original workflow: The number of nucleated cells in each sample was estimated from the amplification of reference gene primers within the assay. To quantify the absolute abundance of each unique TCRbeta CDR3 rearrangement, sequence reads were collapsed and filtered. For each sample, productive Simpson clonality was calculated as the square root of Simpson's diversity index over productive rearrangements. TCRdb's version of the immuneACCESS table is confined to in-frame rearrangements and falls short of the full clone set. An unresolved V gene accounts for under half of the shortfall where checked; the remainder is of unknown origin. That table gives V, J and clone size, and the DNA gave D and trimming. Here the sample has roughly 220,000 clones; 84% occur a single time. The ten largest clones represent roughly 21% of the sample.

The sequencing input was peripheral blood. The receptor comes from a man younger than 40 with active or convalescent COVID-19. The rearranged segments are TRBV5-1 and TRBJ2-2; tentative D gene TRBD1, with 5 bases matching. The CDR3 is CASSHPGGELFF. The bases are TGCGCCAGCAGCCACCCAGGGGGGGAGCTGTTTTTT.